This T cell receptor (beta chain) emerged from a study of beta chain features in type 1 diabetes. Trimming cost V 6 bases and J 7 bases, with 12 bases left between them. This CDR3 contains 12 residues. Germline CDR1 LNHDA, CDR2 SQIVND (reference sequence). Of the isolated RNA, all was reverse transcribed, and so the sequenced material was expressed TCRB transcripts. TCRdb's copy holds only in-frame clones and misses some; the assay was immunoSEQ multiplex PCR. The sample yields around 650,000 clones, 9.5% to 15% seen once. This clone was recorded a few times. The antigen is undetermined. Study-level results: Shorter TCRB CDR3s, moderately but significantly so, were found in Type 1 diabetes patients in all four CD4+ subsets.

The material sequenced was naive CD4+ T cells from blood. The V and J genes are TRBV19 and TRBJ1-1; D is uncertain. The TCR was taken from a man aged 25 to 40 with type 1 diabetes. The CDR3 DNA follows: TGTGCCAGTAGGGGCCCTGGTCGTGAAGCTTTCTTT. It codes for CASRGPGREAFF.